The present T cell receptor (beta chain) was sequenced within a study of lung T cells in sarcoidosis with Löfgren's syndrome. Overall study: Analyses focused on Löfgren's syndrome patients.

Via MiXCR, TCRdb re-called the reads, giving one row per CDR3 protein. The table has about 20,000 distinct CDR3 sequences, roughly 21% seen once. Broader study findings: The most expanded V genes in Löfgren's patients were reportedly TRAV12-1 and TRBV2. Multiple Löfgren's syndrome patients reportedly shared TRAV12-1 and TRBV2 CDR3 motifs, suggesting public CD4+ TCRs.

In this sample, this clonotype turned up many times. What it recognizes is unknown. Germline trimming cut 4 bases from V and 3 bases from J; bases unmatched to any gene: 3. Germline V gene data show CDR1 as LGHNA and CDR2 as YSLEER. The CDR3 extends over 15 amino acids. The V and J genes are TRBV4-3 and TRBJ2-3; 11 bases are shared with TRBD2. The receptor's source is a human donor with sarcoidosis (Löfgren's syndrome or another form), or a control subject (not recorded which). The specimen sequenced was CD4+ T cells from PBMCs. Here the CDR3 reads CASSLAGGPTDTQYF. Here the CDR3 DNA reads TGCGCCAGCAGCCTAGCGGGGGGGCCAACAGATACGCAGTATTTT.